The clone carrying this TCR beta chain was seen many times. No antigen is known for it. Trimming stripped 0 bases from V and 5 bases from J, with 12 bases between. The CDR3 sequence is 14 residues long. The V gene's germline CDR1 is SGHRS and CDR2 YFSETQ. Scientists amplified the TCR beta CDR3 regions from RNA transcripts. HTBI primers served in a first-round RT-PCR, which a second-round multiplex PCR followed. TCRdb recomputed calls from the multiplex PCR reads with MiXCR, one row per CDR3 protein. Among 500,000 to 800,000 distinct CDR3 sequences listed, 35% to 45% were seen once. The source of the sample is a study of Graves' ophthalmopathy and Graves' hyperthyroidism. Turning to the study itself: Peripheral blood was obtained at first diagnosis, ahead of any treatment. Study outcomes and limitations: A majority of expanded thyroid clonotypes exceeding 0.001 frequency were likewise present in blood. Ophthalmopathy and stable hyperthyroidism were discriminated by a 13-signature model, with approximately 89% sensitivity and 65% to 83% specificity. Ophthalmopathy progression predictions by the model showed roughly 75% specificity and roughly 70% sensitivity.

V is TRBV5-1 and J is TRBJ2-7; D may be TRBD2 (6 bases). This sequence originates from an adult man with Graves' ophthalmopathy. Specimen: peripheral blood. The CDR3 loop reads CASSLGQGGDEQYF. CDR3 coding DNA: TGCGCCAGCAGCTTGGGGCAGGGAGGCGACGAGCAGTACTTC.